A selection of T cell receptor beta chains follows, all from one sample in a study of T cell repertoires in cytomegalovirus infection. TCRdb reanalysed the reads using MiXCR and keeps one entry per CDR3 protein. The sample lists around 450,000 distinct CDR3 sequences, approximately 33% occurring once. Sequenced sample: PBMCs. The receptor set was obtained from a human donor in good health (CMV status not recorded). Some clones in this sample may be carry-over from other donors' samples. CDR3s include the opening cysteine and the closing phenylalanine or tryptophan. The D gene is left open where the match is weak. Part of the rows lack a size; the others show once, few, many or a class for expanded clones.

TRBV20-1	TRBD2	TRBJ2-7	NA	TGCAGTGCTAGGGTTGGGACTAGCGGGGGACCCTTCTACGAGCAGTACTTC	CSARVGTSGGPFYEQYF
TRBV18	NA	TRBJ1-1	NA	TGTGCCAGCTCACCATGGATGGCACAGAACACTGAAGCTTTCTTT	CASSPWMAQNTEAFF
TRBV4-1	NA	TRBJ1-1	NA	TGCGCCAGCAGCCAAGCTCGACAGGCCACTGAAGCTTTCTTT	CASSQARQATEAFF
TRBV7-9	TRBD1	TRBJ2-2	few	TGTGCCAGCAGCTTTACCGGGACAGCCTCCACCGGGGAGCTGTTTTTT	CASSFTGTASTGELFF
TRBV7-3	NA	TRBJ2-5	few	TGTGCCAGCAGTAGGGACAACCAAGAGACCCAGTACTTC	CASSRDNQETQYF
TRBV12-3/TRBV12-4	NA	TRBJ2-1	NA	TGTGCCAGTCGGGGGAGCTCCTACAATGAGCAGTTCTTC	CASRGSSYNEQFF
TRBV7-2	TRBD1	TRBJ1-1	many	TGTGCCAGCAGCCGGACAGGGGAGTCCCCTGAAGCTTTCTTT	CASSRTGESPEAFF
TRBV11-2	TRBD1	TRBJ2-5	many	TGTGCCAGCAGCTTCCGGGGACAGGTCCAAGAGACCCAGTACTTC	CASSFRGQVQETQYF
TRBV4-1	NA	TRBJ1-1	NA	TGCGCCAGCAGACGGGGTCTCGTGGACACTGAAGCTTTCTTT	CASRRGLVDTEAFF
TRBV7-8	NA	TRBJ2-1	many	TGTGCCAGCAGCTTAGCCGAGGGTTCCTACAATGAGCAGTTCTTC	CASSLAEGSYNEQFF
TRBV11-2	TRBD1	TRBJ1-2	NA	TGTGCCAGCAGCCGACCGACAGGGAACTATGGCTACACCTTC	CASSRPTGNYGYTF
TRBV5-6	NA	TRBJ1-1	few	TGTGCCAGCAGCTTTCGATCACAGAGAAACACTGAAGCTTTCTTT	CASSFRSQRNTEAFF
TRBV24-1	TRBD2	TRBJ2-3	few	TGTGCCAGTGGCGGGGGGGATGATACGCAGTATTTT	CASGGGDDTQYF
TRBV12-3/TRBV12-4	NA	TRBJ1-5	NA	TGTGCCAGCAGCCCCGAGGGACAAGGTATAAATCAGCGCCAGCATTTT	CASSPEGQGINQRQHF
TRBV19	NA	TRBJ1-3	NA	TGTGCCAGTAGTAGCCCCGGGACACCGAGCTCTGGAAACACCATATATTTT	CASSSPGTPSSGNTIYF
TRBV19	TRBD1	TRBJ1-3	NA	TGTGCCAGTCGGGACAGGGCTATTGGAAACACCATATATTTT	CASRDRAIGNTIYF
TRBV12-3/TRBV12-4	TRBD1	TRBJ2-1	NA	TGTGCCAGCAGTTTAATCCGGACAGGGAGCACCTACAATGAGCAGTTCTTC	CASSLIRTGSTYNEQFF
TRBV5-4	TRBD2	TRBJ2-1	NA	TGTGCCAGCAGCCGTGGGGGGGGGAGCCGGGAGCAGTTCTTC	CASSRGGGSREQFF
TRBV7-2	NA	TRBJ1-5	many	TGTGCCAGCAGCCGCACAGGGTACAATCAGCCCCAGCATTTT	CASSRTGYNQPQHF
TRBV7-8	NA	TRBJ2-7	many	TGTGCCAGCAGCTTAGTTCCAGCAGGGACCGTCCACTACGAGCAGTACTTC	CASSLVPAGTVHYEQYF
TRBV7-3	TRBD1	TRBJ1-1	many	TGTGCCACAGCGACAGGGTTGAACACTGAAGCTTTCTTT	CATATGLNTEAFF
TRBV15	NA	TRBJ1-1	NA	TGTGCCACCAGCAGATTCCGACAGCGCAACACTGAAGCTTTCTTT	CATSRFRQRNTEAFF
TRBV7-2	NA	TRBJ2-3	many	TGTGCCAGCAGTGGGGGGGCTTGGACAGATACGCAGTATTTT	CASSGGAWTDTQYF
TRBV12-3/TRBV12-4	NA	TRBJ1-1	few	TGTGCCAGCAGTTTAGCGCCCGGATTGACTGAAGCTTTCTTT	CASSLAPGLTEAFF
TRBV4-3	TRBD2	TRBJ2-1	NA	TGCGCCAGCAGCCAAGACGGATTGGGGGGGATCTACAATGAGCAGTTCTTC	CASSQDGLGGIYNEQFF
TRBV6-2/TRBV6-3	NA	TRBJ1-1	many	TGTGCCAGCAGTGACCCGAACACTGAAGCTTTCTTT	CASSDPNTEAFF
TRBV7-8	NA	TRBJ2-7	NA	TGTGCCAGCAGCATTACCGGGACGGATTACGAGCAGTACTTC	CASSITGTDYEQYF
TRBV6-6	TRBD1	TRBJ2-7	NA	TGTGCCAGCAGTCACCCGGGACAGGGGGCATGGAACGAGCAGTACTTC	CASSHPGQGAWNEQYF
TRBV7-9	NA	TRBJ2-7	few	TGTGCCAGCAGCTTAGAGGAGGCTACCTACGAGCAGTACTTC	CASSLEEATYEQYF
TRBV6-1	NA	TRBJ2-5	NA	TGTGCCAGCAGTGGACACCAGGGATTCGAGACCCAGTACTTC	CASSGHQGFETQYF
TRBV3-1	NA	TRBJ2-5	NA	TGTGCCAGCAGCTCGGAGGTCTACCCCCAAGAGACCCAGTACTTC	CASSSEVYPQETQYF
TRBV7-8	TRBD2	TRBJ2-1	NA	TGTGCCAGCAGCTTAAATCCTAGCGGGGGCTCCTACAATGAGCAGTTCTTC	CASSLNPSGGSYNEQFF
TRBV7-8	NA	TRBJ2-3	NA	TGTGCCAGCAGGTGGACGGTGAGGAGCACAGATACGCAGTATTTT	CASRWTVRSTDTQYF
TRBV6-1	NA	TRBJ2-7	NA	TGTGCCAGCAGGGCGGGGGCAGCCCTTGTACACGAGCAGTACTTC	CASRAGAALVHEQYF
TRBV5-5	TRBD1	TRBJ2-7	NA	TGTGCCAGCAGCTTGTATACAGGGGCCTCCTACGAGCAGTACTTC	CASSLYTGASYEQYF
TRBV19	TRBD1	TRBJ2-1	NA	TGTGCCAGTAGTCCCGGACAGGGGGGGGGTGAGCAGTTCTTC	CASSPGQGGGEQFF
TRBV27	NA	TRBJ1-3	few	TGTGCCAGCAGTCCGAGGACAGCAACTGGAAACACCATATATTTT	CASSPRTATGNTIYF
TRBV6-4	NA	TRBJ2-1	NA	TGTGCCAGCAGTGACGAATTGGGCTCCTACAATGAGCAGTTCTTC	CASSDELGSYNEQFF
TRBV5-3	TRBD1	TRBJ1-2	NA	TGTGCCAGCAGCTTGTCCCTCAGGGGGGGGGCTGGCTATGGCTACACCTTC	CASSLSLRGGAGYGYTF
TRBV6-1	NA	TRBJ2-5	NA	TGTGCCAGCAGTGAATCTGGGCGGGCCGGAGCGACCCAGTACTTC	CASSESGRAGATQYF
TRBV15	NA	TRBJ2-5	few	TGTGCCACCAGCAGCGGACTGGGAGAGACCCAGTACTTC	CATSSGLGETQYF
TRBV29-1	TRBD1	TRBJ2-5	NA	TGCAGCGTTGGGACAGGGCGCCAAGAGACCCAGTACTTC	CSVGTGRQETQYF
TRBV20-1	NA	TRBJ2-7	NA	TGCAGTGCCCAGACAGAGAGCTCCTACGAGCAGTACTTC	CSAQTESSYEQYF
TRBV29-1	TRBD1	TRBJ2-7	NA	TGCAGCGTTGAGGAGAGACAGGGGAGCGTCTACGAGCAGTACTTC	CSVEERQGSVYEQYF
TRBV5-5	TRBD1	TRBJ2-5	NA	TGTGCCTCCCAGGGACAGACACAAGAGACCCAGTACTTC	CASQGQTQETQYF
TRBV7-8	TRBD2	TRBJ2-1	many	TGTGCCAGCAGCCCGGTGACTAGCGGGACTGAGCAGTTCTTC	CASSPVTSGTEQFF
TRBV7-2	TRBD1	TRBJ1-1	many	TGTGCCAGCAGCTTAGTACCAGGGGGCATGAACACTGAAGCTTTCTTT	CASSLVPGGMNTEAFF